The 27 T cell receptor beta chains presented below share a single source sample, sequenced in a study of glioma-infiltrating T cells. Using RNA template, CDR3s of TCR alpha and beta were amplified with iRepertoire arm-PCR. TCRdb independently ran MiXCR on the multiplex PCR reads; one entry per CDR3 protein. The sample carries approximately 400,000 distinct CDR3 sequences, about two fifths recorded once. The sample comprised glioma tissue, nonneoplastic brain tissue, or PBMCs (not recorded which). The receptors derive from a human donor with low-grade glioma or glioblastoma, undergoing nonglioma brain surgery, or in good health (not recorded which).

The chain couples TRBV19 to TRBJ2-5; D not resolved. CDR1 is LNHDA and CDR2 is SQIVND in the germline V gene (reference sequence). The V end lost 7 bases, the J end lost 5 bases, and 17 bases lay between the germline ends. The CDR3 spans 14 residues. The CDR3 DNA is TGTGCCAGTACTTCCGGGCCCCTTGGTGAGACCCAGTACTTC. Protein: CASTSGPLGETQYF.

This clonotype was found a few times. J is TRBJ2-5 and V is TRBV28, with 8 nucleotides matching TRBD1. The CDR3 is made up of 17 amino acids. The ends lost 3 bases at V and 5 bases at J; junction bases unmatched: 14. Germline-derived CDR1 and CDR2 are MDHEN and SYDVKM. The DNA for the CDR3 is TGTGCCAGCAGTTTCCCCCGGACAGGGAGGCAGGGGGAGACCCAGTACTTC. Translated, it gives CASSFPRTGRQGETQYF.

V and J are TRBV7-9 and TRBJ1-2; D gene uncertain. CDR1 and CDR2 (germline): SEHNR, FQNEAQ (reference sequence). This CDR3 has 14 residues. Deletions cut 1 base from V and 4 bases from J, with 10 bases between. The DNA for the CDR3 is TGTGCCAGCAGCTTAGGCGAAGGCCTCTATGGCTACACCTTC. Protein product: CASSLGEGLYGYTF.

This chain uses TRBV29-1 with TRBJ2-1, with TRBD2 matching over 7 bases. After removal of 6 bases from V and 9 bases from J, the junction contained 14 bases not matched to a gene. Germline V gives CDR1 SQVTM, CDR2 ANQGSEA. The CDR3 is 14 amino acids. CDR3 in amino acids: CSVALLARLGEQFF. The CDR3 DNA follows: TGCAGCGTCGCCTTACTAGCGCGACTGGGTGAGCAGTTCTTC.

There are many counts of this clonotype. V is TRBV6-2 or TRBV6-3 and J is TRBJ1-5; the match to TRBD1 covers 11 bases. V gave up 5 bases and J gave up 7 bases; unmatched junction bases: 13. The germline V gene has CDR1 MNHEY and CDR2 SVGEGT. The CDR3 extends over 17 amino acids. The CDR3 spells CASSNDPGQGAWQPQHF. The CDR3 DNA reads as TGTGCCAGCAGTAACGACCCTGGACAGGGGGCATGGCAGCCCCAGCATTTT.

The gene calls are TRBV28 and TRBJ2-3; TRBD2 matches 12 bases. The CDR3 loop spans 18 amino acids. With 6 bases clipped from V and 0 bases from J, the junction kept 10 bases outside the gene matches. Germline CDR1 and CDR2: MDHEN and SYDVKM. The CDR3 DNA is TGTGCCAGCAGGGTCCCTAGCGGGAGGGCCAGTAGCACAGATACGCAGTATTTT. Protein sequence: CASRVPSGRASSTDTQYF.

The chain has TRBV15 and TRBJ2-5; D unresolved. This CDR3 is 13 amino acids long. The V end was cut by 3 bases, the J end by 1 base, with 6 bases between. Germline assignment: CDR1 LNHNV and CDR2 YYDKDF (reference sequence). In DNA form, the CDR3 reads TGTGCCACCAGCAGGAGGACCCAAGAGACCCAGTACTTC. It codes for CATSRRTQETQYF. Combining the CDR3 with reference TRBV15 and TRBJ2-5 gives the whole variable domain DAMVIQNPRYQVTQFGKPVTLSCSQTLNHNVMYWYQQKSSQAPKLLFHYYDKDFNNEADTPDNFQSRRPNTSFCFLDIRSPGLGDTAMYLCATSRRTQETQYFGPGTRLLVL.

V gene TRBV7-3 combines with J gene TRBJ2-5, with D maybe TRBD1 (5 bases). CDR3 length: 13 residues. The germline V and J ends were trimmed by 4 bases and 5 bases, with 11 bases remaining between them. Germline V gene data show CDR1 as SGHTA and CDR2 as FQGTGA. The CDR3: CASSSRDRETQYF. CDR3 in DNA: TGTGCCAGCAGCTCCAGGGATCGGGAGACCCAGTACTTC.

The CDR3 here is CATSDGLAGSTDTQYF. In DNA form, the CDR3 reads TGTGCCACCAGTGATGGACTAGCGGGGTCCACAGATACGCAGTATTTT. V and J are TRBV24-1 and TRBJ2-3, with 12 bases matching TRBD2. J gave up 2 bases and V 3 bases, and 2 bases lay outside the gene matches. Germline loops: CDR1 KGHDR, CDR2 SFDVKD. This CDR3 region has 16 residues.

The V call is TRBV6-1, the J call TRBJ2-7; a weak D match, TRBD1 (6 bases). V shed 6 bases and J shed 4 bases, with 13 bases lying between them. CDR1 MNHNS and CDR2 SASEGT come from the germline V gene. The CDR3 is 13 residues long. CDR3: CASSRAGVYEQYF. In nucleotides, the CDR3 is TGTGCCAGCAGCCGAGCAGGGGTGTACGAGCAGTACTTC.

V and J are TRBV4-3 and TRBJ1-2; 10 positions match TRBD1. The germline V gene encodes CDR1 LGHNA and CDR2 YSLEER. The CDR3 has 16 amino acids. The V segment lost 1 base and the J segment 8 bases; nucleotides outside the gene matches: 10. In nucleotides, the CDR3 is TGCGCCAGCAGCCAAGGTGTTGGGGACAGGGGTGGCGGCTACACCTTC. Amino acids: CASSQGVGDRGGGYTF.

J is TRBJ2-7 and V is TRBV6-2 or TRBV6-3, with D unresolved. Germline loops: CDR1 MNHEY, CDR2 SVGEGT. The CDR3 totals 15 residues. V was shortened by 6 bases and J by 1 base, with 16 bases between the two germline ends. The CDR3 DNA sequence: TGTGCCAGCAGCAAAGGTGGATTTGAATCCTACGAGCAGTACTTC. Residues: CASSKGGFESYEQYF.

This clonotype was seen at least ten times. V gene TRBV25-1 combines with J gene TRBJ2-3; D might be TRBD1 (5 bases). The CDR3 covers 15 residues. Germline assignment: CDR1 MGHDK and CDR2 SYGVNS. Trimming removed 0 bases from V and 0 bases from J, with 7 bases in between. CDR3 loop: CASSEYWGSTDTQYF. For the CDR3, the DNA is TGTGCCAGCAGTGAATATTGGGGCAGCACAGATACGCAGTATTTT.

At least ten counts were recorded for this clonotype. The chain carries TRBV6-2 or TRBV6-3 and TRBJ2-7; D may match TRBD1 or TRBD2 (5 bases each). Trimming shortened V by 7 bases and J by 7 bases, and 23 bases separated the two germline ends. CDR1 is MNHEY and CDR2 is SVGEGT in the germline V gene. CDR3 length equals 15 residues. In DNA form, the CDR3 reads TGTGCCAGCACCCTCGGTGGTTGGGGGTTCGGGGAGCAGTACTTC. It yields the protein CASTLGGWGFGEQYF.

The chain recombines TRBV11-2 with TRBJ1-6; D is ambiguous. The CDR3 is 13 amino acids. The germline V gene encodes CDR1 SGHAT and CDR2 FQNNGV. V lost 1 base to trimming and J lost 11 bases, with 9 bases between them. The CDR3 sequence: CASSLGGNPPLHF. In DNA form, the CDR3 reads TGTGCCAGCAGCTTAGGAGGCAATCCACCCCTCCACTTT.

A remark on this clonotype: An end of the junction does not agree with germline; a read error may underlie this. The chain uses TRBV18 and TRBJ1-1; 8 bases map to TRBD1. Germline CDR1 and CDR2: KGHSH and LQKENI. The CDR3 contains 15 residues. CDR3 DNA: TGTGCCATCTCACTGAGTCAGGGGGCGAACACTGAAGCTTTCTTT. Translating gives CAISLSQGANTEAFF.

This clonotype was detected ten times or more. This chain connects TRBV20-1 to TRBJ2-3; TRBD2 is a possible D gene (6 bases). Germline-derived CDR1 and CDR2 are DFQATT and SNEGSKA (reference sequence). The CDR3 totals 14 residues. Deletions cut 1 base from V and 3 bases from J, with 11 bases between. The CDR3 bases are TGCAGTGCTAGAGGTGGGGGGACGACAGATACGCAGTATTTT. Translating it yields CSARGGGTTDTQYF.

The chain has TRBV7-2 and TRBJ1-6; D remains unclear. CDR3 length: 15 amino acids. With 2 bases removed from V and 5 bases from J, the gap between germline ends came to 10 bases. Germline V gene lookup returns CDR1 SGHTA and CDR2 FQGNSA. The CDR3 region is CASSLWTPDNSPLHF. The CDR3 DNA reads TGTGCCAGCAGCTTATGGACCCCAGATAATTCACCCCTCCACTTT.

In its sample, this clonotype was seen a few times. J is TRBJ1-5 and V is TRBV20-1; tentatively, D is TRBD1 (6 bases). The V and J ends lost 6 bases and 3 bases respectively, with 12 bases between them. The length of the CDR3 is 13 residues. Germline CDR1 and CDR2: DFQATT and SNEGSKA (reference sequence). In DNA form, the CDR3 reads TGCAGTGCGATCAGGGGCCTCAATCAGCCCCAGCATTTT. It encodes CSAIRGLNQPQHF.

Worth noting for this clonotype: A much larger clone lies a single base off, so this may be a read error. The conserved phenylalanine or tryptophan normally closing the CDR3 is absent here, so this likely arose from a read error. V and J are TRBV4-1 and TRBJ1-5, with 11 bases that match TRBD1. Germline V gene sequence: CDR1 MGHRA, CDR2 YSYEKL. CDR3 size: 16 residues. Trimming at V came to 0 bases and at J to 9 bases, leaving 7 bases not matched to a gene. In DNA, the CDR3 is TGCGCCAGCAGCCAAGATCAGGGACAGGGGGGTCTGCCCCAGCATCTT. Amino acid sequence: CASSQDQGQGGLPQHL.

The sample holds many counts of this clonotype. The chain couples TRBV24-1 to TRBJ1-2; TRBD1 agrees at 7 bases. Germline V gene lookup returns CDR1 KGHDR and CDR2 SFDVKD. CDR3 size: 14 residues. J gave up 6 bases and V 3 bases, and 6 bases lay outside the gene matches. The CDR3 coding sequence is TGTGCCACCAGTGATGGCAGGGGGTGGCATGGCTACACCTTC. Protein sequence: CATSDGRGWHGYTF.

Remarks on this clonotype: This may arise from a read error, as a much more abundant clone is one base away. The V and J genes are TRBV6-6 and TRBJ2-1; D not certain. CDR1 is MNHNY and CDR2 is SVGAGI in the germline V gene (reference sequence). The CDR3 covers 15 residues. Trimming stripped 0 bases from V and 10 bases from J, with 16 bases between. CDR3: CASSYSSSGSYEQFF. The CDR3 bases are TGTGCCAGCAGTTACTCAAGCAGTGGGTCCTACGAGCAGTTCTTC.

Points on this clonotype: The junction and the germline gene differ at one end; a read error may be behind it. The V and J genes are TRBV27 and TRBJ2-7; D is perhaps TRBD2 (6 bases). The CDR3 is made up of 15 amino acids. The germline CDR1 and CDR2 sequences are MNHEY and SMNVEV (reference sequence). In nucleotides, the CDR3 is TGTGCCAGCAGTGGGACGGGGGACGGATTTTACGGGCAGTACTTC. Protein: CASSGTGDGFYGQYF.

This rearrangement joins TRBV7-9 to TRBJ2-1; maybe TRBD2 (6 bases). Trimming pared 3 bases from V and 5 bases from J, leaving 11 bases between. The germline CDR1 and CDR2 sequences are SEHNR and FQNEAQ (reference sequence). The CDR3 is 14 residues long. CDR3 residues: CASSFSTRDNEQFF. The CDR3 DNA reads as TGTGCCAGCAGCTTTTCGACTAGAGACAATGAGCAGTTCTTC.

The gene calls are TRBV7-2 and TRBJ1-3; 9 bases are a match to TRBD1. CDR1 SGHTA and CDR2 FQGNSA come from the germline V gene. The J segment lost 8 bases and the V segment lost 2 bases, leaving 7 bases of the junction unmatched. The CDR3 extends over 15 amino acids. The CDR3 nucleotides read TGTGCCAGCAGCTTATCCGGACAGGGGCCTGACACCATATATTTT. This encodes CASSLSGQGPDTIYF. The complete variable domain, with remaining parts taken from reference TRBV7-2 and TRBJ1-3, reads GAGVSQSPSNKVTEKGKDVELRCDPISGHTALYWYRQSLGQGLEFLIYFQGNSAPDKSGLPSDRFSAERTGGSVSTLTIQRTQQEDSAVYLCASSLSGQGPDTIYFGEGSWLTVV.

Note on this clonotype: With a much larger clone just one base away, this may be a read error. The chain carries TRBV28 and TRBJ2-1, with 8 positions matching TRBD2. This CDR3 has 12 residues. With 7 bases clipped from V and 8 bases from J, the junction kept 4 bases outside the gene matches. Germline V gene data show CDR1 as MDHEN and CDR2 as SYDVKM. CDR3 nucleotides: TGTGCCAGCACGGGGACTAGAGATGAGCAGTTCTTC. Its translation is CASTGTRDEQFF.

This chain joins TRBV2 and TRBJ2-7, with D uncertain. The CDR3 loop spans 14 amino acids. CDR1 is SNHLY and CDR2 is FYNNEI in the germline V gene. Trimming removed 4 bases from V and 3 bases from J, with 13 bases in between. The CDR3 DNA sequence: TGTGCCAGCAGTGGACAATCAACCAACTACGAGCAGTACTTC. It yields the protein CASSGQSTNYEQYF.